This T cell receptor (beta chain) was profiled in a study of CD8 T cells in ankylosing spondylitis. Study findings and constraints: Enrichment of disease-linked clones was reportedly significant in matched ankylosing spondylitis synovial fluid.

Trimming cost V 3 bases and J 2 bases, with 19 bases left between them. The germline gives CDR1 SGHRS, CDR2 YFSETQ. The CDR3 loop spans 17 amino acids. A word on this clonotype: Its matching antigen is unknown.

Via MiXCR, TCRdb re-called the 5' RACE reads, giving one row per CDR3 protein. The sample includes some 350,000 distinct CDR3 sequences, 14% to 15% of them seen just once. This rearrangement joins TRBV5-1 to TRBJ2-3, with D maybe TRBD2 (5 bases). Material: blood, either unsorted or a sorted T cell fraction (not recorded which). The source of this sequence is a male donor with ankylosing spondylitis or in good health (not recorded which). In DNA form, the CDR3 reads TGCGCCAGCAGCTCTATCTCTAGCTTCCCTTCCACAGATACGCAGTATTTT. Translation: CASSSISSFPSTDTQYF.